This TCR beta chain derives from a study of control samples from healthy donors and cancer patients. The table came from immunoSEQ multiplex PCR; TCRdb's copy has only in-frame clones and leaves some out. The repertoire includes 260,000 or so clones, roughly 80% of them detected once, and roughly 14% sits in the top ten. This TCR derives from a woman aged 60-75 years with lung cancer. The sequencing sample was made of PBMCs.

CDR3 bases: TGTGCCAGTAGACCGGGACTCCCAAGCGATACGCAGTATTTT. Translation: CASRPGLPSDTQYF. The chain employs TRBV19 and TRBJ2-3; a possible D gene is TRBD2 (6 bases). Trimming removed 6 bases from V and 6 bases from J, with 16 bases in between. The CDR3 length is 14 residues. Germline assignment: CDR1 LNHDA and CDR2 SQIVND (reference sequence).